This T cell receptor beta chain stems from a study of T cells in localized non-small cell lung cancer. Study results and caveats: Without multi-region sequencing, intratumor heterogeneity could not be excluded. In adjacent lung, a median roughly 57 of the top 100 tumor clones were found.

This clone was seen a single time. Its antigen is unidentified. CDR3 length equals 15 residues. The germline CDR1 and CDR2 sequences are SEHNR and FQNEAQ (reference sequence). The V end lost 0 bases, the J end lost 0 bases, and 8 bases lay between the germline ends. TCRdb's copy holds only in-frame clones and misses some; the assay was immunoSEQ multiplex PCR. The table records tens of thousands of clones, 75% to 95% of them present only once. The clonotype originates from a female donor older than 55 with stage I lung adenocarcinoma. The specimen comprised peripheral blood, sampled before any cancer treatment. The chain carries TRBV7-9 and TRBJ1-1; TRBD1 is a possible D gene (6 bases). The CDR3, as DNA: TGTGCCAGCAGCTTAGCTTCAGGGGTGAACACTGAAGCTTTCTTT. It yields the protein CASSLASGVNTEAFF.